This TCR beta chain was recovered during a study of blood T cell repertoires in COVID-19. Study at large: Samples taken during acute and convalescent COVID-19 were collected in the United States, Italy and Spain. T cells, B-cell-depleted T cells, or PBMCs provided the cDNA or gDNA that served as material.

Authors' processing steps: The authors estimated nucleated cell counts from reference gene primer amplification. Produced via immunoSEQ multiplex PCR; TCRdb's table is partial and in-frame only. The V and J calls and clone size are taken from that table; D and trimming were inferred from the DNA. The sample has under 250,000 clones, roughly 85% seen once. This clonotype was sampled from a woman aged 40 to 50 with active or convalescent COVID-19. Sequencing used peripheral blood.

The CDR3 region has the DNA TGCGCCAGCAGCCCGGGCGACAGTCAAGAGACCCAGTACTTC. It encodes CASSPGDSQETQYF. The rearrangement uses TRBV5-1 and TRBJ2-5; perhaps TRBD1 as D (5 bases). CDR3 length: 14 residues. Germline V gene sequence: CDR1 SGHRS, CDR2 YFSETQ. The V and J ends lost 4 bases and 2 bases respectively, with 12 bases between them.